This T cell receptor (beta chain) is from a study of early T cells in non-severe SARS-CoV-2 infection. Individual cDNA molecules carried attached unique molecular identifiers. Via MiXCR, TCRdb re-called the 5' RACE reads, giving one row per CDR3 protein. The top ten clones hold more than 7.5% of a sample with about 66,000 distinct CDR3 sequences, 18% of them seen once. The CDR3 is 15 amino acids. Trimming took off 6 bases at V and 5 bases at J, with 14 bases between the two ends. CDR1 is MNHEY, CDR2 SVGAGI, per germline. This clonotype has ten or more counts. Sequences were derived from whole blood, sampled at baseline. This receptor was obtained from an adult who was a healthcare worker with PCR-confirmed SARS-CoV-2 infection or an uninfected control (not recorded which). The rearrangement joins TRBV6-5 to TRBJ1-6; possible D gene TRBD1, 5 bases. CDR3 nucleotide sequence: TGTGCCAGCAGCCGTCCAGGGAGAGATAATTCACCCCTCCACTTT. Translation: CASSRPGRDNSPLHF.